This T cell receptor (beta chain) was found in a study of blood T cell repertoires in COVID-19. Across the whole study: COVID-19 samples collected from the United States, Italy and Spain covered acute and convalescent phases. From T cells, B-cell-depleted T cells, or PBMCs came the material, which was cDNA or gDNA.

As handled by the study authors: Reference gene primer amplification gave nucleated cell count estimates. Assay used: immunoSEQ multiplex PCR; TCRdb lists only in-frame clones, some missing. V, J and clone size were drawn from that table, and D and trimming were deduced from the DNA. The table lists some 120,000 clones, roughly 90% of them singletons. This CDR3 has 18 amino acids. The chain recombines TRBV1 with TRBJ2-3; the D call of TRBD1 is as the table states it, not checked on the DNA. TRBV1 is described as a pseudogene. The TCR sequence derives from a man aged 45 to 65 with active COVID-19. Sequencing was done on a sample of peripheral blood. The CDR3 DNA is TGCACCAGCAATGAAGAAATGGGGGCTACCCAAGGCGCAGATACGCAGTATTTT. It translates to CTSNEEMGATQGADTQYF.